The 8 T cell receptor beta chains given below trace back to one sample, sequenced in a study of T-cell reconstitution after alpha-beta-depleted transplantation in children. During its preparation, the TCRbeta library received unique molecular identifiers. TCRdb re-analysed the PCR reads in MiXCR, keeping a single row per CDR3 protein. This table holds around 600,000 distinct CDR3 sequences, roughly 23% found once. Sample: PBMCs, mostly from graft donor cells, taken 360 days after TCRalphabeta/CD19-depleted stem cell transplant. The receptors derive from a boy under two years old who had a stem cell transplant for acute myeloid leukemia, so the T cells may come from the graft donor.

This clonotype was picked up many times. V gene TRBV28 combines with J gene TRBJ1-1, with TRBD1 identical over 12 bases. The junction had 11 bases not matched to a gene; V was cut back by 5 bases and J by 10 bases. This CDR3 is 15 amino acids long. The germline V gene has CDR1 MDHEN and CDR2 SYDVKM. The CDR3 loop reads CASSIPGTGGRLAFF. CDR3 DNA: TGTGCCAGCAGTATTCCGGGGACAGGGGGCCGGTTAGCTTTCTTT.

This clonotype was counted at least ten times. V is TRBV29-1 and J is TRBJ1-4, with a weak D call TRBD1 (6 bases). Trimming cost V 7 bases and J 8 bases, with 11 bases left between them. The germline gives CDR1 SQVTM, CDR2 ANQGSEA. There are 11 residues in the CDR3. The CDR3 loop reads CSAGTGEKLFF. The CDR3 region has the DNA TGCAGCGCCGGAACAGGGGAAAAACTGTTTTTT.

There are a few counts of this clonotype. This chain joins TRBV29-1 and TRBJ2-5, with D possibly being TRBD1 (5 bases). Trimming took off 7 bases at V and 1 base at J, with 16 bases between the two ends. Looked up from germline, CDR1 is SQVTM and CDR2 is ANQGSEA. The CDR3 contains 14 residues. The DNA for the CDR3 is TGCAGCGGATATGGCCCAGGGTCCCAAGAGACCCAGTACTTC. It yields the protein CSGYGPGSQETQYF.

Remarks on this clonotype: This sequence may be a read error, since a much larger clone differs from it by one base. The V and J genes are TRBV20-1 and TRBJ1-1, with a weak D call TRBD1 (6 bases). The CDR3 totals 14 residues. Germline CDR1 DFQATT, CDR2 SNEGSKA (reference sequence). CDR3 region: CSARERGANTEACF. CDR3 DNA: TGCAGTGCTAGAGAACGGGGGGCCAACACTGAAGCTTGCTTT.

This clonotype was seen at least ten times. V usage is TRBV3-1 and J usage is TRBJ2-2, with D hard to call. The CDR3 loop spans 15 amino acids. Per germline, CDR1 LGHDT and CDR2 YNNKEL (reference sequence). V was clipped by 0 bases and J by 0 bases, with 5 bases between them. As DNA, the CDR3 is TGTGCCAGCAGCCAAGATCCAGCGAACACCGGGGAGCTGTTTTTT. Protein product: CASSQDPANTGELFF.

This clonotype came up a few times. CDR3 sequence (DNA): TGTGCCAGCAGCCTGGGGACAGGAGATCACTACGAGCAGTACTTC. Its translation: CASSLGTGDHYEQYF. This rearrangement joins TRBV5-5 to TRBJ2-7; 8 bases align to TRBD1. In germline, CDR1 is SGHKS, CDR2 YYEKEE (reference sequence). CDR3 size: 15 residues. V shed 4 bases and J 3 bases; nucleotides not matched to a gene: 9.

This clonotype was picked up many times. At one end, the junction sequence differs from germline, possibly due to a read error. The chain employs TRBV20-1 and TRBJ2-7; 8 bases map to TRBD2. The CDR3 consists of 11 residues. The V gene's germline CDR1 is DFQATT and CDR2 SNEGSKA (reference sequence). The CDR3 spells CSAMVWDGGAF. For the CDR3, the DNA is TGCAGTGCTATGGTGTGGGACGGGGGGGCATTC.

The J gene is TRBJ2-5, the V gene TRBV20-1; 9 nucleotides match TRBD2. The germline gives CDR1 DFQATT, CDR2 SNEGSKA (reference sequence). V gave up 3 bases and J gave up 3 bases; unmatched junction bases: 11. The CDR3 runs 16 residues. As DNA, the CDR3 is TGCAGTGCTAGCGAAGAAGCGGGGGGTCTGAAAGAGACCCAGTACTTC. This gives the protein CSASEEAGGLKETQYF.